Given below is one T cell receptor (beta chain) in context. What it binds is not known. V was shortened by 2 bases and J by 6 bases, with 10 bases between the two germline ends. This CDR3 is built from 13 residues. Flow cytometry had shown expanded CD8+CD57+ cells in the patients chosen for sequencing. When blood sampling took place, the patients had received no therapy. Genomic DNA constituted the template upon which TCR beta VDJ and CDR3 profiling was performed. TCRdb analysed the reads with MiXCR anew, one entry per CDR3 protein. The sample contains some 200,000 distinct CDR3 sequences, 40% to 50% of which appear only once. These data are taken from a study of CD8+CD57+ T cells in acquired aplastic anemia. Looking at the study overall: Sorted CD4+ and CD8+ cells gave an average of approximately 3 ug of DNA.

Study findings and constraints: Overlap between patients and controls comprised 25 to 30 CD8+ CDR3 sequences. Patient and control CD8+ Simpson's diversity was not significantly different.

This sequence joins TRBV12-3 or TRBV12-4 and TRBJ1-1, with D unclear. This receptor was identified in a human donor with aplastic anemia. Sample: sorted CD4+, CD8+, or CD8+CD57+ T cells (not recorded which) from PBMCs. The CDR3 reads CASSLSGRSEAFF. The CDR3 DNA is TGTGCCAGCAGTTTATCAGGAAGGTCTGAAGCTTTCTTT.